The sequence of this T cell receptor (beta chain) was determined in a study of T cells in tuberculosis. At study entry, adolescents had tuberculin skin tests and IGRA screening. The protocol was immunoSEQ multiplex PCR, while the TCRdb copy is restricted to in-frame clones and leaves out a portion. The repertoire has approximately 30,000 clones, around 96% of them found once; the top ten carry 6.2%. The CDR3 runs to 17 residues. V lost 2 bases and J lost 4; bases outside the gene matches: 12. Germline-derived CDR1 and CDR2 are MNHNS and SASEGT. This chain joins TRBV6-1 and TRBJ2-5; 8 nucleotides match TRBD2. The TCR sequence derives from a donor between 10 and 35 years old with latent tuberculosis or without tuberculosis infection. Sequences were obtained from PBMCs. The CDR3 here is CASSERGASGSLETQYF. Written as DNA, the CDR3 is TGTGCCAGCAGTGAAAGGGGCGCCAGCGGGAGTCTAGAGACCCAGTACTTC.